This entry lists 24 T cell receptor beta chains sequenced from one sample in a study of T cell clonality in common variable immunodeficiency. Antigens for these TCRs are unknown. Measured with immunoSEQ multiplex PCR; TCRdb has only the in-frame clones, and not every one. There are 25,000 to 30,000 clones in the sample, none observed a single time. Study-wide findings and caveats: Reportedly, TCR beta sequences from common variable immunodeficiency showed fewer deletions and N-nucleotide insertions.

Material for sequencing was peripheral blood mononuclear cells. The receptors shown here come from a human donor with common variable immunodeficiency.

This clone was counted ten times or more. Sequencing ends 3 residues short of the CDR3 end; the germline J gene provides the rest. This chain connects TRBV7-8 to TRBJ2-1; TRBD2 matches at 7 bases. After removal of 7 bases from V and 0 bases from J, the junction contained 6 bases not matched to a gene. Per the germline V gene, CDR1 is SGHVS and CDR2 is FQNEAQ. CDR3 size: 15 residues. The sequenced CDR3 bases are TGTGCCAGCACCCACGGGGGGAGCTCCTACAATGAG. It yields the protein CASTHGGSSYNE. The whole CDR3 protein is CASTHGGSSYNEQFF.

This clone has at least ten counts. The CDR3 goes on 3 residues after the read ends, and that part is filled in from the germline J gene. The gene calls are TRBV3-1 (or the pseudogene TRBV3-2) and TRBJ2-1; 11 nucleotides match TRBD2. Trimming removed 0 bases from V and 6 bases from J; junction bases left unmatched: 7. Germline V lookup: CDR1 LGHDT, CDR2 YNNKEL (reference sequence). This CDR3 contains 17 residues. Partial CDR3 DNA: TGTGCCAGCAGCCAAGACGCACTAGCGGGGGAAATCAATGAG. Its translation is CASSQDALAGEINE. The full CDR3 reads CASSQDALAGEINEQFF.

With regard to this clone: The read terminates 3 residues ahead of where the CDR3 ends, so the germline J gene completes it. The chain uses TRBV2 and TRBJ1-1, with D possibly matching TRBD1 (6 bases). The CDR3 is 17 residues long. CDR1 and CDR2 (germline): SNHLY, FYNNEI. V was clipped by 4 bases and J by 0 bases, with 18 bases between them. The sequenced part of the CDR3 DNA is TGTGCCAGCAGTGTTTCCCCCCAGGGGACCATGAACACTGAA. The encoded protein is CASSVSPQGTMNTE. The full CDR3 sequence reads CASSVSPQGTMNTEAFF.

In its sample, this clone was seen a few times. CDR3 amino acids: CASSLSGGAGYEQYF. The CDR3 DNA, read in part, is TGTGCCAGCAGCTTAAGCGGGGGCGCGGGCTACGAG. The genes are TRBV7-2 and TRBJ2-7, with 8 bases fitting TRBD2. The CDR3 end lies 3 residues beyond the end of the read and is filled in from the germline J gene. The germline V gene encodes CDR1 SGHTA and CDR2 FQGNSA. CDR3 length: 15 amino acids. Unmatched junction bases numbered 6, after V lost 2 bases and J lost 3 bases.

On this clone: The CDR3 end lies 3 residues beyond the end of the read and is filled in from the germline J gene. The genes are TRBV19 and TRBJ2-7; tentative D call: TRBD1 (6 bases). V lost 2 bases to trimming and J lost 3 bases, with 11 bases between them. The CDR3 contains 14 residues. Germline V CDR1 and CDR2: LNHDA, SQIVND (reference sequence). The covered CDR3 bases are TGTGCCAGTAGTATACCCGGACAGCACTACGAG. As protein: CASSIPGQHYE. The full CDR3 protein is CASSIPGQHYEQYF.

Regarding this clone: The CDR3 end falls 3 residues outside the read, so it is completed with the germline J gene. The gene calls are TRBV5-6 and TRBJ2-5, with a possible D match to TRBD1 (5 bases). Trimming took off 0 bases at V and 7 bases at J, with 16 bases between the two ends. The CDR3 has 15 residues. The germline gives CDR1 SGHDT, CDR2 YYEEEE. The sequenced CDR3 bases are TGTGCCAGCAGCTTGGAGGGTGGGCCAACAGGGACC. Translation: CASSLEGGPTGT. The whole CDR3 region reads CASSLEGGPTGTQYF.

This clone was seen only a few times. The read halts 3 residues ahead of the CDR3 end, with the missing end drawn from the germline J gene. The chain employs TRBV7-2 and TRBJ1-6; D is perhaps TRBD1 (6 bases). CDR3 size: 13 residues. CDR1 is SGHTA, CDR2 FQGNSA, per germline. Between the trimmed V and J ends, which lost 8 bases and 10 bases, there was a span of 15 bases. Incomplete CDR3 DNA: TGTGCCAGCCGACAGGATATGAAGTCACCC. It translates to CASRQDMKSP. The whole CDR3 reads CASRQDMKSPLHF.

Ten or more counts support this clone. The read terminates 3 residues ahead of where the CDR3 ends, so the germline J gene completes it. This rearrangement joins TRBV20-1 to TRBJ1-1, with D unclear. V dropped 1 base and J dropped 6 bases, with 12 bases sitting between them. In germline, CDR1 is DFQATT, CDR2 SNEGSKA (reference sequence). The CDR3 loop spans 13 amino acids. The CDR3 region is CSARAPESAEAFF. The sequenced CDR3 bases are TGCAGTGCTAGAGCTCCTGAATCGGCTGAA.

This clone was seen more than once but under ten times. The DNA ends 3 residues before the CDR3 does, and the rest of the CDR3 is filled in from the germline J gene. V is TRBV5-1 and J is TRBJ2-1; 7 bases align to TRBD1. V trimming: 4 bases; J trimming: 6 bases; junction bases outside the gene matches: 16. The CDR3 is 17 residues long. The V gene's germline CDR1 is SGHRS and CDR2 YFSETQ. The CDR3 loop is CASSLLPPGQASNEQFF. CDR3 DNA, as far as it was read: TGCGCCAGCAGCCTGCTTCCACCTGGACAGGCCAGCAATGAG.

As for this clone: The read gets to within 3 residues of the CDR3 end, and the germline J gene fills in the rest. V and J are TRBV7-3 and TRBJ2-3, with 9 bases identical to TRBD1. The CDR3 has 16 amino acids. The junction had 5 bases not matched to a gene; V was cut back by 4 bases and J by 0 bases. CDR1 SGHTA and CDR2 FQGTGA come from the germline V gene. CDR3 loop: CASSSTGTGSTDTQYF. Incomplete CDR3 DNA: TGTGCCAGCAGCTCCACCGGGACAGGGAGCACAGATACG. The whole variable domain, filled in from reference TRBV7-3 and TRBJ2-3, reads GAGVSQTPSNKVTEKGKYVELRCDPISGHTALYWYRQSLGQGPEFLIYFQGTGAADDSGLPNDRFFAVRPEGSVSTLKIQRTERGDSAVYLCASSSTGTGSTDTQYFGPGTRLTVL.

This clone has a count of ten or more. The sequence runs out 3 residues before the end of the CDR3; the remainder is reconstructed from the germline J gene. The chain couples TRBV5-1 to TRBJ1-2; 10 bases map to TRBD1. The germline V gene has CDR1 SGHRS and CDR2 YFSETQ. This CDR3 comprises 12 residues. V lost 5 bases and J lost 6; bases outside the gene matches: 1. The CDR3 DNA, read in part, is TGCGCCAGCAGAGGACAGGGGGATGGC. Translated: CASRGQGDG. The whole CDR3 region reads CASRGQGDGYTF.

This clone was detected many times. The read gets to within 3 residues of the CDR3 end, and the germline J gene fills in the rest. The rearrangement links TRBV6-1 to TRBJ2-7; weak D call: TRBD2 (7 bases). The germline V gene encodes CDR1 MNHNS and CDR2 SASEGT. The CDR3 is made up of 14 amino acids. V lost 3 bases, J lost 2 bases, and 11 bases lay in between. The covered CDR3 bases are TGTGCCAGCAGTGATTTAGGGGGGGCCTACGAG. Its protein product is CASSDLGGAYE. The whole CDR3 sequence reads CASSDLGGAYEQYF.

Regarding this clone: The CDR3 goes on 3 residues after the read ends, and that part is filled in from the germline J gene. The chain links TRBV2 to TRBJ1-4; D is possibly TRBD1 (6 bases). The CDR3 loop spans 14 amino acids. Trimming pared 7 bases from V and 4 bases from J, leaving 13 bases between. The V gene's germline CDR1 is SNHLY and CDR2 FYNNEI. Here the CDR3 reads CASNIQGYNEKLFF. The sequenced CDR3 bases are TGTGCCAGCAATATACAGGGATATAATGAAAAA. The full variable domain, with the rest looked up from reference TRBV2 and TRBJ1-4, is EPEVTQTPSHQVTQMGQEVILRCVPISNHLYFYWYRQILGQKVEFLVSFYNNEISEKSEIFDDQFSVERPDGSNFTLKIRSTKLEDSAMYFCASNIQGYNEKLFFGSGTQLSVL.

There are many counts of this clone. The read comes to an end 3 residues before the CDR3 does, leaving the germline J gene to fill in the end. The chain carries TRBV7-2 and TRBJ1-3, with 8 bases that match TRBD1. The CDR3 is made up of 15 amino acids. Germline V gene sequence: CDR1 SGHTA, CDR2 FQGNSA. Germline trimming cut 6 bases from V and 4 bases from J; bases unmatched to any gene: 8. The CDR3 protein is CASSPTWTGGNTIYF. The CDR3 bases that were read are TGTGCCAGCAGTCCGACTTGGACAGGGGGAAACACC.

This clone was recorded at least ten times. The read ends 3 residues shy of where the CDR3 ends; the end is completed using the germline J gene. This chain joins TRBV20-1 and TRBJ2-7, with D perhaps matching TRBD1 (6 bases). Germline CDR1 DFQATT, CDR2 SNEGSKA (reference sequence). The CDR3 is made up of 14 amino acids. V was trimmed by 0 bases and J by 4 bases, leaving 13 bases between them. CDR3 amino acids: CSAREGAGFYEQYF. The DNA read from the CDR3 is TGCAGTGCTAGAGAGGGGGCAGGGTTTTACGAG.

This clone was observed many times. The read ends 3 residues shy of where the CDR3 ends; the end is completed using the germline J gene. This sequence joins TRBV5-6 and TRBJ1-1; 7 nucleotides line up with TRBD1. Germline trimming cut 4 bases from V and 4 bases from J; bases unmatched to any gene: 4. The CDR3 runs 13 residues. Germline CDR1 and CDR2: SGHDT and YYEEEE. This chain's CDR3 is CASSVTGATEAFF. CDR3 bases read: TGTGCCAGCAGCGTAACAGGGGCCACTGAA.

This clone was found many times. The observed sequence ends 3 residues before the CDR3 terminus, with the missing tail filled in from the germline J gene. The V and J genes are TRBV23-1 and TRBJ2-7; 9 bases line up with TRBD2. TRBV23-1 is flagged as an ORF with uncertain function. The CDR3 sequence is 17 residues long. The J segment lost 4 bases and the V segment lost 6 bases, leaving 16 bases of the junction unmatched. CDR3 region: CASSLEGASGIPYEQYF. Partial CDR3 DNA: TGCGCCAGCAGCCTTGAAGGGGCTAGCGGGATTCCTTACGAG.

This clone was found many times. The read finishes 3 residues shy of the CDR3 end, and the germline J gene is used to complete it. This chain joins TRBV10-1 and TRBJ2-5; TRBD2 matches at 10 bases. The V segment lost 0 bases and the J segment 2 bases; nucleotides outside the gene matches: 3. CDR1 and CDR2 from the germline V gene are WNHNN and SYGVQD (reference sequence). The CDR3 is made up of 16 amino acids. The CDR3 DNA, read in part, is TGCGCCAGCAGTGAGTCACTAGCGGGGAGTCAAGAGACC. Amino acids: CASSESLAGSQET. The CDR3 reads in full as CASSESLAGSQETQYF.

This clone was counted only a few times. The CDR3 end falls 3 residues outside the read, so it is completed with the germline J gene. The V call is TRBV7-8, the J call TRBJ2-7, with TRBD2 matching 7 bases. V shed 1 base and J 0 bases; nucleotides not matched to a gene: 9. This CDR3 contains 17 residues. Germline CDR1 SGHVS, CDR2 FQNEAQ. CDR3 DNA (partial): TGTGCCAGCAGCTTAGGGGAAAAGCGGGGTAGCTCCTACGAG. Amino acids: CASSLGEKRGSSYE. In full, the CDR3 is CASSLGEKRGSSYEQYF. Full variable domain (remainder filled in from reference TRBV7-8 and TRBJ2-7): GAGVSQSPRYKVAKRGQDVALRCDPISGHVSLFWYQQALGQGPEFLTYFQNEAQLDKSGLPSDRFFAERPEGSVSTLKIQRTQQEDSAVYLCASSLGEKRGSSYEQYFGPGTRLTVT.

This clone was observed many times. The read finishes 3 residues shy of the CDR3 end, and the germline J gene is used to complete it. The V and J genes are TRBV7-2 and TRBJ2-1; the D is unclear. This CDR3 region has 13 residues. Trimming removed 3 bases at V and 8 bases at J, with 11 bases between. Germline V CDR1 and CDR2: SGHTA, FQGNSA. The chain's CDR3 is CASSLLTEYEQFF. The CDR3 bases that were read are TGTGCCAGCAGCTTGTTAACAGAATATGAG.

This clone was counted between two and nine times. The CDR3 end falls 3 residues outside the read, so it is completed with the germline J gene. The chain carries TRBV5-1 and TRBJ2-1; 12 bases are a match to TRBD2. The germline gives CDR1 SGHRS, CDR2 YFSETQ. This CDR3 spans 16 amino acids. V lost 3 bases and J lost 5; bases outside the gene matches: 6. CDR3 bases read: TGCGCCAGCAGCTGGGCACTAGCGGGAGGCGACAATGAG. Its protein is CASSWALAGGDNE. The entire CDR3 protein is CASSWALAGGDNEQFF.

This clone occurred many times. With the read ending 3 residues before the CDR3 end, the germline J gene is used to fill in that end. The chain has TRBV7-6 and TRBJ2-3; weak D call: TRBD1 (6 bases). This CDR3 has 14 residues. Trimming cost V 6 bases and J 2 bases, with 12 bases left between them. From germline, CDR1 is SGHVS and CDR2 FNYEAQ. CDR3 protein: CASSPRTATDTQYF. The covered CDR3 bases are TGTGCCAGCAGTCCGAGGACAGCCACAGATACG.

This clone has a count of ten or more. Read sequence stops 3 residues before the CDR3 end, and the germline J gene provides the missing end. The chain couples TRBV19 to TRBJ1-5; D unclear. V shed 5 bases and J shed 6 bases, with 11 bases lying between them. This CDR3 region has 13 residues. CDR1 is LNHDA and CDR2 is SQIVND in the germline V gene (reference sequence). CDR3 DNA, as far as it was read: TGTGCCAGTAGTGGGCCCTTGGGTCAGCCC. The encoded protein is CASSGPLGQP. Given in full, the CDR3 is CASSGPLGQPQHF. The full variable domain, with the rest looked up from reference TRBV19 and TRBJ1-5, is DGGITQSPKYLFRKEGQNVTLSCEQNLNHDAMYWYRQDPGQGLRLIYYSQIVNDFQKGDIAEGYSVSREKKESFPLTVTSAQKNPTAFYLCASSGPLGQPQHFGDGTRLSIL.

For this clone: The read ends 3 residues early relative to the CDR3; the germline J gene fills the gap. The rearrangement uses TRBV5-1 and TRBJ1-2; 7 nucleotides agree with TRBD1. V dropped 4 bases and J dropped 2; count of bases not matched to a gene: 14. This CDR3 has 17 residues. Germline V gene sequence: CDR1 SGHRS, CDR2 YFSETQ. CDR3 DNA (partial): TGCGCCAGCAGCCTTGGGACAGCCCGAAAACCAAACTATGGC. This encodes CASSLGTARKPNYG. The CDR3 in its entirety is CASSLGTARKPNYGYTF.